One sample yielded the 2 T cell receptor beta chains listed below, sequenced in a study of cytomegalovirus exposure and HLA in healthy donors. Vbeta (60) and Jbeta (13) primers were used in the PCR. The assay was immunoSEQ multiplex PCR, and TCRdb's table has in-frame clones only and misses some. The table has approximately 190,000 clones, around 75% seen once; the top ten hold roughly 6.7%. The sequenced material came from PBMCs. The receptors here all came from a man aged 40-49 years in good health and CMV-seropositive.

This clone was seen a few times. This chain joins TRBV30 and TRBJ2-2; the D is unclear. The CDR3 is 11 amino acids. The germline V and J ends were trimmed by 3 bases and 8 bases, with 7 bases remaining between them. Germline V CDR1 and CDR2: GTSNPN, SVGIG (reference sequence). In nucleotides, the CDR3 is TGTGCCTGGAGCCCCCCTGGGGAGCTGTTTTTT. The encoded protein is CAWSPPGELFF.

This chain joins TRBV10-1 and TRBJ1-6, with D perhaps TRBD1 (5 bases). V gave up 6 bases and J gave up 8 bases, with 11 bases separating them. CDR1 is WNHNN, CDR2 SYGVQD, per germline (reference sequence). This CDR3 spans 13 amino acids. CDR3 nucleotide sequence: TGCGCCAGCAGGGCGGGGGGATATTCACCCCTCCACTTT. It yields the protein CASRAGGYSPLHF.